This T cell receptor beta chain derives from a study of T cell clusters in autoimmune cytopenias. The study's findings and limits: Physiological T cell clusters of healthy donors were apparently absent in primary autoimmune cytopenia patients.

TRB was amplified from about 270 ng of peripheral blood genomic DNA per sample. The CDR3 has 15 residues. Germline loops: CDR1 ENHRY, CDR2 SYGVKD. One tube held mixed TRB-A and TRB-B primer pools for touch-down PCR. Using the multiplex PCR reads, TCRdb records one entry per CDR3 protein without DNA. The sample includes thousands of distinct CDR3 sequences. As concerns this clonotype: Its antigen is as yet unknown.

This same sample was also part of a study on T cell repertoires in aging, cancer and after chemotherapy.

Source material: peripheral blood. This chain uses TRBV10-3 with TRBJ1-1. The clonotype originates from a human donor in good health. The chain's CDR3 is CAISADLSMNTEAFF.